This paragraph covers one T cell receptor (beta chain) sequence. Original processing methods: Estimates of nucleated cell counts were drawn from the amplification of reference gene primers. Clones were sequenced by immunoSEQ multiplex PCR, and TCRdb holds only the in-frame ones, with some missing. V, J and clone size reflect that table, while D and trimming were determined from the DNA. The sample lists 89,000 or so clones, roughly 96% occurring once. This sample was taken from a study of blood T cell repertoires in COVID-19. Study overall: There were acute and convalescent COVID-19 samples, and they came from the United States, Italy and Spain. Sources were T cells, B-cell-depleted T cells, or PBMCs; the material itself was cDNA or gDNA.

This CDR3 is built from 18 residues. Germline values: CDR1 MNHEY, CDR2 SMNVEV (reference sequence). The junction had 19 bases not matched to a gene; V was cut back by 6 bases and J by 5 bases. The chain employs TRBV27 and TRBJ2-3; TRBD2 aligns across 8 bases. Sequencing was carried out using peripheral blood. The TCR was taken from a human donor with active COVID-19. The donor label of this sample is uncertain. The CDR3 nucleotides are TGTGCCAGCAGAATAGGAGGGGAGCGGGAGTTTTTACAAGATACGCAGTATTTT. It specifies CASRIGGEREFLQDTQYF.